These T cell receptor beta chains were read from a single sample in a study of shared clonotypes between healthy human individuals. Sequencing was performed with immunoSEQ multiplex PCR; in TCRdb, only in-frame clones are kept and a portion is missing. The sample lists some 1.5 million clones; more than 95% were seen once. Source material: naive CD4+ T cells sorted from blood. The receptor source for this set is a man aged 25 to 40 in good health. CDR3s include the opening cysteine and the closing phenylalanine or tryptophan. The D gene is left open where the match is weak.

length	J	D	V	DNA	CDR3
15	TRBJ2-3	TRBD2	TRBV5-1	TGCGCCAGCAGCTCCCGGACTAGCGTGACAGATACGCAGTATTTT	CASSSRTSVTDTQYF
12	TRBJ1-1	TRBD1	TRBV2	TGTGCCAGCAGGACAGGGTTCACTGAAGCTTTCTTT	CASRTGFTEAFF
15	TRBJ2-7	.	TRBV27	TGTGCCAGCAGTTTATACTTAGGACGGATCTACGAGCAGTACTTC	CASSLYLGRIYEQYF
16	TRBJ2-1	TRBD2	TRBV7-8	TGTGCCAGCAGCAGCCTACTAGCGGTCACCTACAATGAGCAGTTCTTC	CASSSLLAVTYNEQFF
16	TRBJ2-3	.	TRBV28	TGTGCCAGCAGTAGGGCGTTGGGCAGGGTTTCAGATACGCAGTATTTT	CASSRALGRVSDTQYF
15	TRBJ2-7	.	TRBV28	TGTGCCAGCACCCGGGGGGCAGGGCCCCCCTACGAGCAGTACTTC	CASTRGAGPPYEQYF
15	TRBJ2-7	TRBD2	TRBV5-4	TGTGCCAGCAGCCAATTTGCGACTAGCGGGATAGAGCAGTACTTC	CASSQFATSGIEQYF
13	TRBJ2-1	.	TRBV5-6	TGTGCCAGCAGCTTTCAACGCGTACGGGAGTGGCTCTTC	CASSFQRVREWLF
15	TRBJ2-5	TRBD2	TRBV7-2	TGTGCCAGCAGCTTAACGGGACTAGCGAGGGAGACCCAGTACTTC	CASSLTGLARETQYF
15	TRBJ2-7	.	TRBV4-3	TGCGCCAGCAGCCAAGATACTGGGTCTGGGGCCGAGCAGTACTTC	CASSQDTGSGAEQYF
13	TRBJ2-7	.	TRBV6-1	TGTGCCAGCGGAAAGGGGGGCCCCTACGAGCAGTACTTC	CASGKGGPYEQYF
15	TRBJ1-1	.	TRBV5-6	TGTGCCAGCAGCTTGGAGGTAGGGAGGAACACTGAAGCTTTCTTT	CASSLEVGRNTEAFF
15	TRBJ2-7	.	TRBV12-1	TGTGCCAGCAGCTTTAGCGGGCCCGCGACCTACGAGCAGTACTTC	CASSFSGPATYEQYF
15	TRBJ2-7	TRBD1	TRBV10-1	TGCGCCAGCAGTGAAAACAGGGGGAGCTCCTACGAGCAGTACTTC	CASSENRGSSYEQYF
18	TRBJ2-7	.	TRBV27	TGTGCCAGCAGCCAACAGGGGATACGGGCGGGACCAACCTACGAGCAGTACTTC	CASSQQGIRAGPTYEQYF
16	TRBJ2-1	TRBD2	TRBV11-2	TGTGCCAGCAGCCCAAATAGGGCTAGCGGGACGAGCGAGCAGTTCTTC	CASSPNRASGTSEQFF
16	TRBJ2-5	.	TRBV27	TGTGCCAGCACTCCTATTGGCGAGAGACCCCAAGAGACCCAGTACTTC	CASTPIGERPQETQYF
14	TRBJ1-2	TRBD1	TRBV2	TGTGCCAGCAGTGTGCTCCGGGACAGTTATGGCTACACCTTC	CASSVLRDSYGYTF
17	TRBJ2-6	.	TRBV7-9	TGTGCCAGCAGCTTAAGTTCCGGGTCCACTGGGGCCAACGTCCTGACTTTC	CASSLSSGSTGANVLTF
15	TRBJ2-1	TRBD1	TRBV29-1	TGCAGCTCCTTAGGGGGGACAGGGGCCTACAATGAGCAGTTCTTC	CSSLGGTGAYNEQFF
16	TRBJ2-7	TRBD1	TRBV4-1	TGCGCCAGCAGCCACCCCGTAGGGACAGCCACTTACGAGCAGTACTTC	CASSHPVGTATYEQYF
14	TRBJ2-1	.	TRBV10-3	TGTGCCATCACCGAGGGAGGACTTTACAATGAGCAGTTCTTC	CAITEGGLYNEQFF
15	TRBJ2-3	.	TRBV11-2	TGTGCCAGCAGTCCTACGGGCAGTAGCACAGATACGCAGTATTTT	CASSPTGSSTDTQYF
12	TRBJ1-1	.	TRBV2	TGTGCCAGCAGGGAGGCCGGGCGTGAAGCTTTCTTT	CASREAGREAFF
12	TRBJ1-1	TRBD1	TRBV9	TGTGCCGCAGCACAGGGGGCCGCTGAAGCTTTCTTT	CAAAQGAAEAFF